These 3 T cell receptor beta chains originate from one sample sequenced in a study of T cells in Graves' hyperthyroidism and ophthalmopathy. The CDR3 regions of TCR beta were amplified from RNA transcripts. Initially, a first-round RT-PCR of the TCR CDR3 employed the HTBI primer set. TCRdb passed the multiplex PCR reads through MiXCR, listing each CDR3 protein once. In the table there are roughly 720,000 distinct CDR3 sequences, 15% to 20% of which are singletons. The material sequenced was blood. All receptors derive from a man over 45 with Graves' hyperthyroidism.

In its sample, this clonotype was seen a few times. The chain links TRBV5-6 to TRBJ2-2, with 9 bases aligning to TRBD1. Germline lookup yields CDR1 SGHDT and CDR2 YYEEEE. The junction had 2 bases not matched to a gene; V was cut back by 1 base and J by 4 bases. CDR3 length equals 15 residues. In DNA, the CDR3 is TGTGCCAGCAGCTTGTGGACAGGGGTCACCGGGGAGCTGTTTTTT. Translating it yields CASSLWTGVTGELFF.

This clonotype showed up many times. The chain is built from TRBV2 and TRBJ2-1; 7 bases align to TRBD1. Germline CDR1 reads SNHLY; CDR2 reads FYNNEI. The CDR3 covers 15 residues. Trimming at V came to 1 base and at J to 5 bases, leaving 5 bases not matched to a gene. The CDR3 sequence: CASSEGLGQNNEQFF. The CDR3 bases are TGTGCCAGCAGTGAAGGTCTGGGACAGAACAATGAGCAGTTCTTC.

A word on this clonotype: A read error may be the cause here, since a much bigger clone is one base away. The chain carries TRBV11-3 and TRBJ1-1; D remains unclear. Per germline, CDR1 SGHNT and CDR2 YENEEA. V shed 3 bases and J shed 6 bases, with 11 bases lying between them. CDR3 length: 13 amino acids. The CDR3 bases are TGTGCCAGCAGCTTTTTATCTAACGCTGAAGCTTTCTTT. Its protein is CASSFLSNAEAFF.